This T cell receptor beta chain was sequenced for a study of memory CD4+ T cells and cytomegalovirus serostatus. Looking at the study overall: Healthy Belgian adult donors included 9 or 10 CMV-positive and 24 CMV-negative people.

The CDR3 consists of 14 residues. Per the germline V gene, CDR1 is KGHSH and CDR2 is LQKENI. With 10 bases clipped from V and 0 bases from J, the junction kept 9 bases outside the gene matches. The sort gate was single viable CD3+CD4+CD8-CD45RO+ cells for memory CD4+ T cells. Positive selection with CD4 microbeads enriched total CD4+ T cells. In the authors' workflow: Out-of-frame sequences were removed, leaving 2 million to 2.5 million distinct TCRbeta sequences. Sequenced by immunoSEQ multiplex PCR; TCRdb stores in-frame clones only, minus some. The DNA was the basis for D and trimming; V, J and clone size are from that table. The table includes roughly 50,000 clones, around 76% detected once.

This sequence joins TRBV18 and TRBJ2-7; 7 nucleotides match TRBD2. The receptor was isolated from an adult in good health and CMV-seronegative. Sequenced input: memory CD4+ T cells from blood. CDR3 residues: CATSPGLSSYEQYF. CDR3 DNA sequence: TGTGCCACCTCTCCGGGACTAAGCTCCTACGAGCAGTACTTC.